The 29 T cell receptor beta chains reported below all come from one sample, sequenced in a study of T cell responses to AZD1222 COVID-19 vaccine. Clones were read by immunoSEQ multiplex PCR, and TCRdb kept only the in-frame ones, dropping some. The sample comprises around 66,000 clones, roughly 90% of which are singletons, and roughly a sixth rests with the top ten. Specimen: peripheral blood, collected on day 0 of AZD1222 vaccination. The source is an adult in good health.

The chain combines TRBV11-3 with TRBJ1-2; D is unclear. V was clipped by 1 base and J by 2 bases, with 8 bases between them. The CDR3 spans 14 residues. CDR1 is SGHNT and CDR2 is YENEEA in the germline V gene. CDR3 nucleotide sequence: TGTGCCAGCAGCTTAGCTACGGGAAACTATGGCTACACCTTC. It translates to CASSLATGNYGYTF.

The chain has TRBV4-3 and TRBJ1-4, with D possibly being TRBD1 (5 bases). Germline V gene sequence: CDR1 LGHNA, CDR2 YSLEER. The CDR3 has 15 residues. Trimming removed 1 base from V and 8 bases from J, with 14 bases in between. The CDR3 DNA is TGCGCCAGCAGCCAAGGGGGCCTAGGGCAGGAAAAACTGTTTTTT. It specifies CASSQGGLGQEKLFF.

The chain uses TRBV11-2 and TRBJ1-2; no definite D call. CDR1 and CDR2 from the germline V gene are SGHAT and FQNNGV. Trimming pared 7 bases from V and 6 bases from J, leaving 6 bases between. The CDR3 sequence is 10 residues long. CDR3 amino acids: CASTADGYTF. The CDR3 nucleotides are TGTGCCAGCACGGCCGATGGCTACACCTTC.

In its sample, this clone was seen a few times. The CDR3 sequence: CASSLDQRQGGYTF. The CDR3 bases are TGTGCCAGCAGCTTAGATCAGAGACAGGGAGGCTACACCTTC. The chain has TRBV11-2 and TRBJ1-2; TRBD1 matches at 7 bases. Germline CDR1 and CDR2: SGHAT and FQNNGV. J was trimmed by 8 bases and V by 0 bases; bases with no gene match: 6. The length of the CDR3 is 14 residues.

The J gene is TRBJ2-2, the V gene TRBV5-1; D might be TRBD1 or TRBD2, each matching 5 bases. The CDR3 has 15 amino acids. The V and J ends lost 1 base and 6 bases respectively, with 13 bases between them. Germline CDR1 and CDR2: SGHRS and YFSETQ. The CDR3 is CASSLTQGAAGELFF. Written as DNA, the CDR3 is TGCGCCAGCAGCTTGACCCAGGGAGCGGCCGGGGAGCTGTTTTTT.

The chain links TRBV6-6 to TRBJ1-1; D is possibly TRBD1 (5 bases). Germline loops: CDR1 MNHNY, CDR2 SVGAGI (reference sequence). V was cut by 5 bases and J by 9 bases, with 16 bases left in between. The CDR3 extends over 13 amino acids. This CDR3 is CASSRGRNDKAFF. CDR3 nucleotides: TGTGCCAGCAGTAGGGGACGGAATGACAAAGCTTTCTTT.

This rearrangement joins TRBV28 to TRBJ1-5; 8 bases match TRBD1. This CDR3 is built from 14 residues. Trimming removed 5 bases from V and 2 bases from J; junction bases left unmatched: 2. Germline lookup yields CDR1 MDHEN and CDR2 SYDVKM. The CDR3 DNA reads as TGTGCCAGCAGTCTGGGACAGGGCAATCAGCCCCAGCATTTT. It encodes CASSLGQGNQPQHF.

The rearrangement links TRBV19 to TRBJ2-5; TRBD2 aligns across 9 bases. CDR3 length: 17 residues. Germline CDR1 and CDR2: LNHDA and SQIVND (reference sequence). The J segment lost 4 bases and the V segment lost 3 bases, leaving 12 bases of the junction unmatched. The CDR3 sequence is CASSISPSGITGETQYF. In DNA, the CDR3 is TGTGCCAGTAGTATTTCGCCTAGCGGGATAACCGGAGAGACCCAGTACTTC.

The chain joins TRBV6-4 to TRBJ1-2, with no clear D. V was shortened by 0 bases and J by 5 bases, with 13 bases between the two germline ends. Germline-derived CDR1 and CDR2 are MRHNA and SNTAGT. The CDR3 totals 15 residues. The CDR3 protein is CASSDSGGLRYGYTF. The DNA for the CDR3 is TGTGCCAGCAGTGACTCCGGAGGATTGAGGTATGGCTACACCTTC.

In its sample, this clone was seen a few times. The chain employs TRBV6-5 and TRBJ2-5; D not certain. Germline CDR1 reads MNHEY; CDR2 reads SVGAGI. The CDR3 consists of 12 residues. The V gene lost 8 bases and the J gene lost 4 bases, with 11 bases spanning the gap. CDR3 sequence: CASLSLSETQYF. The CDR3 region has the DNA TGTGCCAGCCTCAGTTTATCAGAGACCCAGTACTTC.

The rearrangement links TRBV9 to TRBJ1-2; 9 nucleotides agree with TRBD1. The V and J ends lost 5 bases and 7 bases, in that order; junction bases with no gene match: 6. This CDR3 region has 13 residues. Germline CDR1 SGDLS, CDR2 YYNGEE. In DNA, the CDR3 is TGTGCCAGCAGGTATGGGACAGGGTCTGGCTACACCTTC. It translates to CASRYGTGSGYTF.

The chain has TRBV7-9 and TRBJ2-7; D ambiguous. V was pared by 5 bases and J by 2 bases, with 4 bases between. This CDR3 is 11 amino acids long. Germline CDR1 and CDR2: SEHNR and FQNEAQ (reference sequence). CDR3 coding DNA: TGTGCCAGCAGCGGCCCCTACGAGCAGTACTTC. It is translated as CASSGPYEQYF.

The genes are TRBV30 and TRBJ1-5; the D is unclear. The CDR3 is 14 amino acids. Germline loops: CDR1 GTSNPN, CDR2 SVGIG (reference sequence). V was pared by 5 bases and J by 5 bases, with 16 bases between. The CDR3: CAWGPSTEDQPQHF. CDR3 DNA: TGTGCCTGGGGGCCCAGTACGGAGGATCAGCCCCAGCATTTT.

This chain links TRBV30 with TRBJ2-1; TRBD1 matches 10 bases. The V segment lost 4 bases and the J segment 8 bases; nucleotides outside the gene matches: 8. The V gene's germline CDR1 is GTSNPN and CDR2 SVGIG (reference sequence). The length of the CDR3 is 14 residues. This CDR3 is CAWTGTGEGHEQFF. The DNA for the CDR3 is TGTGCCTGGACCGGGACAGGGGAGGGACATGAGCAGTTCTTC. Supplemented by reference TRBV30 and TRBJ2-1, the full variable domain reads SQTIHQWPATLVQPVGSPLSLECTVEGTSNPNLYWYRQAAGRGLQLLFYSVGIGQISSEVPQNLSASRPQDRQFILSSKKLLLSDSGFYLCAWTGTGEGHEQFFGPGTRLTVL.

The chain combines TRBV5-1 with TRBJ2-7; D gene uncertain. V shed 5 bases and J shed 3 bases, with 9 bases lying between them. This CDR3 contains 12 residues. CDR1 is SGHRS and CDR2 is YFSETQ in the germline V gene. CDR3 DNA: TGCGCCAGCAGTCTAGACAACTACGAGCAGTACTTC. It is translated as CASSLDNYEQYF. Full variable domain (remainder filled in from reference TRBV5-1 and TRBJ2-7): KAGVTQTPRYLIKTRGQQVTLSCSPISGHRSVSWYQQTPGQGLQFLFEYFSETQRNKGNFPGRFSGRQFSNSRSEMNVSTLELGDSALYLCASSLDNYEQYFGPGTRLTVT.

The chain is built from TRBV14 and TRBJ1-5, with D unresolved. Trimming removed 1 base at V and 4 bases at J, with 14 bases between. The CDR3 runs 16 residues. Germline CDR1 is SGHDN and CDR2 is FVKESK. The CDR3 DNA reads TGTGCCAGCAGCCAAGTAAGGCGGCCGTTTAATCAGCCCCAGCATTTT. Its protein product is CASSQVRRPFNQPQHF.

This sequence joins TRBV30 and TRBJ1-1; 10 bases align to TRBD1. Trimming cost V 0 bases and J 3 bases; bases outside gene matches: 4. Germline CDR1 GTSNPN, CDR2 SVGIG (reference sequence). This CDR3 is 15 amino acids long. CDR3 sequence reads: CAWSVPGTGDTEAFF. CDR3 coding DNA: TGTGCCTGGAGTGTACCGGGGACAGGGGACACTGAAGCTTTCTTT.

The table lists this clone with a count of one. The chain recombines TRBV4-2 with TRBJ2-7; TRBD2 aligns across 13 bases. The CDR3 spans 14 residues. Per germline, CDR1 LGHNA and CDR2 YNFKEQ. Trimming took 3 bases from V and 7 from J; bases not matched to a gene: 3. The CDR3 bases are TGTGCCAGCAGCCAGACTAGCGGGAGGAATGAGCAGTACTTC. It specifies CASSQTSGRNEQYF.

The chain employs TRBV30 and TRBJ1-5; possibly TRBD1 for D (5 bases). Trimming pared 3 bases from V and 3 bases from J, leaving 9 bases between. This CDR3 contains 13 residues. CDR1 is GTSNPN and CDR2 is SVGIG in the germline V gene (reference sequence). The CDR3 reads CAWRDKTNQPQHF. The CDR3 coding sequence is TGTGCCTGGAGGGACAAGACCAATCAGCCCCAGCATTTT.

This chain links TRBV11-3 with TRBJ1-3; D is unresolved. With 4 bases removed from V and 4 bases from J, the gap between germline ends came to 8 bases. CDR1 and CDR2 (germline): SGHNT, YENEEA. The CDR3 sequence is 13 residues long. For the CDR3, the DNA is TGTGCCAGCAGCTCGACGTCGGGAAACACCATATATTTT. This translates into CASSSTSGNTIYF. Full variable domain (outside the CDR3, taken from reference TRBV11-3 and TRBJ1-3): EAGVVQSPRYKIIEKKQPVAFWCNPISGHNTLYWYLQNLGQGPELLIRYENEEAVDDSQLPKDRFSAERLKGVDSTLKIQPAELGDSAVYLCASSSTSGNTIYFGEGSWLTVV.

V gene TRBV7-8 combines with J gene TRBJ2-7; TRBD1 is a possible D gene (5 bases). Germline CDR1 SGHVS, CDR2 FQNEAQ. Trimming stripped 0 bases from V and 2 bases from J, with 14 bases between. This CDR3 is 16 amino acids long. For the CDR3, the DNA is TGTGCCAGCAGCTTAGCTGTGGGCACAGGCACCTACGAGCAGTACTTC. It encodes CASSLAVGTGTYEQYF.

The V gene is TRBV7-2, the J gene TRBJ1-2; D uncertain. V was cut by 6 bases and J by 8 bases, with 25 bases left in between. Germline V lookup: CDR1 SGHTA, CDR2 FQGNSA. CDR3 length equals 16 residues. CDR3 sequence reads: CASRLKTLPREEGYTF. The CDR3 nucleotides are TGTGCCAGCAGGCTCAAAACCCTCCCTCGGGAGGAAGGCTACACCTTC.

The DNA of the CDR3 is TGCAGCGTGCAACAGGGGGCGAATGAAAAACTGTTTTTT. It yields the protein CSVQQGANEKLFF. The rearrangement uses TRBV29-1 and TRBJ1-4; 9 nucleotides line up with TRBD1. CDR1 and CDR2 from the germline V gene are SQVTM and ANQGSEA. This CDR3 has 13 residues. The ends lost 6 bases at V and 5 bases at J; junction bases unmatched: 4. Looking up the rest from reference TRBV29-1 and TRBJ1-4 gives the full variable domain: SAVISQKPSRDICQRGTSLTIQCQVDSQVTMMFWYRQQPGQSLTLIATANQGSEATYESGFVIDKFPISRPNLTFSTLTVSNMSPEDSSIYLCSVQQGANEKLFFGSGTQLSVL.

This clone was seen a single time. This chain links TRBV5-1 with TRBJ1-2; TRBD1 agrees at 9 bases. Germline trimming cut 5 bases from V and 8 bases from J; bases unmatched to any gene: 7. The germline CDR1 and CDR2 sequences are SGHRS and YFSETQ. This CDR3 contains 13 residues. The CDR3 coding sequence is TGCGCCAGCAGGGATGGACAGGGGCAGGGCTACACCTTC. Protein product: CASRDGQGQGYTF.

V gene TRBV6-5 combines with J gene TRBJ1-1; 7 nucleotides agree with TRBD1. The V and J ends lost 5 bases and 9 bases, in that order; junction bases with no gene match: 6. CDR1 is MNHEY, CDR2 SVGAGI, per germline. This CDR3 has 12 residues. The CDR3, as DNA: TGTGCCAGCAGTAGGACAGGAAAAAAAGCTTTCTTT. The encoded protein is CASSRTGKKAFF.

The chain is built from TRBV11-3 and TRBJ2-2, with D perhaps TRBD2 (6 bases). Germline V gene data show CDR1 as SGHNT and CDR2 as YENEEA. CDR3 length: 15 amino acids. V was pared by 4 bases and J by 1 base, with 10 bases between. DNA for the CDR3: TGTGCCAGCAGCTCCAGACTAGTGAACACCGGGGAGCTGTTTTTT. As protein: CASSSRLVNTGELFF.

The chain is built from TRBV11-3 and TRBJ1-1; 7 bases agree with TRBD1. The CDR3 covers 13 residues. CDR1 and CDR2 from the germline V gene are SGHNT and YENEEA. Trimming at V came to 5 bases and at J to 11 bases, leaving 11 bases not matched to a gene. The CDR3 is CASSPGTQGRAFF. The CDR3 coding sequence is TGTGCCAGCAGCCCAGGGACACAGGGGAGGGCTTTCTTT.

The chain uses TRBV5-1 and TRBJ2-5, with TRBD1 as a possible D gene (6 bases). The V and J ends lost 6 bases and 2 bases respectively, with 14 bases between them. The germline gives CDR1 SGHRS, CDR2 YFSETQ. The length of the CDR3 is 14 residues. DNA of the CDR3: TGCGCCAGCAACCCGCCAGGGGCTCAAGAGACCCAGTACTTC. This translates into CASNPPGAQETQYF.

The chain employs TRBV24-1 and TRBJ1-2; no clear D gene. Germline CDR1 is KGHDR and CDR2 is SFDVKD. The V and J ends lost 1 base and 7 bases respectively, with 3 bases between them. This CDR3 contains 11 residues. CDR3 region: CATSDFSGYTF. CDR3 in DNA: TGTGCCACCAGTGATTTCAGTGGCTACACCTTC.